This TCR beta chain was sequenced for a study of cytomegalovirus exposure and HLA in healthy donors. Looking at the study overall: Roughly 89 million unique TCR sequences came from HLA-typed donors in an early release.

Germline V gene data show CDR1 as SEHNR and CDR2 as FQNEAQ (reference sequence). The CDR3 loop spans 14 amino acids. With respect to this clone: Its antigen remains unidentified. At one of its ends the junction is not consistent with the germline gene, which may arise from a read error.

The primer mix had 60 Vbeta and 13 Jbeta primers. This table comes from immunoSEQ multiplex PCR, and its TCRdb copy is limited to in-frame clones, with some not included. The sample holds approximately 100,000 clones, about 70% seen once. Overall study findings and caveats: A missense variant in DCLRE1C was later tied to TCR beta V- and J-gene trimming. As confirmed in vitro, a few CMV-associated chains were specific for CMV antigens.

This chain connects TRBV7-9 to TRBJ1-2; D possibly corresponds to TRBD1 (5 bases). The TCR was taken from a woman between 40 and 55 years old in good health and CMV-seronegative. Sequencing was performed on PBMCs. The CDR3 coding sequence is TGTTCCAGCAGCCCTGGACACAATAACTATGGCTACACCTTC. Protein product: CSSSPGHNNYGYTF.